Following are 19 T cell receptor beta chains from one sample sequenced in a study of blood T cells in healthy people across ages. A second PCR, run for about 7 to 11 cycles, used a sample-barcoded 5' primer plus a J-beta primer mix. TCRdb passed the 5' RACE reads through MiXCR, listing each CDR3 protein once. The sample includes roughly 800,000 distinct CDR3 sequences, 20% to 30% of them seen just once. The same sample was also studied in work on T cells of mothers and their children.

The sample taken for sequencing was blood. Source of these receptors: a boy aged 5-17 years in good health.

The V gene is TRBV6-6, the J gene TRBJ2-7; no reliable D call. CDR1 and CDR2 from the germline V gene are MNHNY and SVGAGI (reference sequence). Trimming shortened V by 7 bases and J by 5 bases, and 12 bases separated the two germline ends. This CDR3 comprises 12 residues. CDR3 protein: CASTTTIDEQYF. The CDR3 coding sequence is TGTGCCAGCACCACGACGATAGACGAGCAGTACTTC.

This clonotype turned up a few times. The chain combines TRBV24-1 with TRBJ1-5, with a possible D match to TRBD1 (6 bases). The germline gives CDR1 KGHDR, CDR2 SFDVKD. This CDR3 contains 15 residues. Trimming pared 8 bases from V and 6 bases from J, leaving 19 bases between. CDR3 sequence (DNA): TGTGCCACCATTCCCACAGGGTCTTGGAGTCAGCCCCAGCATTTT. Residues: CATIPTGSWSQPQHF.

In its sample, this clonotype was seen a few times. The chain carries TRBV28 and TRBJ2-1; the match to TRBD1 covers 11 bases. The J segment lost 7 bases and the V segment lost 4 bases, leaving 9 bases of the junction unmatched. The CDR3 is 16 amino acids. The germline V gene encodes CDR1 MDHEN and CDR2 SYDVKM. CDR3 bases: TGTGCCAGCAGTTCACTAGGACAGGGGGCGGGGAATGAGCAGTTCTTC. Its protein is CASSSLGQGAGNEQFF. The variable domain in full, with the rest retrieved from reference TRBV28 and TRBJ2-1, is DVKVTQSSRYLVKRTGEKVFLECVQDMDHENMFWYRQDPGLGLRLIYFSYDVKMKEKGDIPEGYSVSREKKERFSLILESASTNQTSMYLCASSSLGQGAGNEQFFGPGTRLTVL.

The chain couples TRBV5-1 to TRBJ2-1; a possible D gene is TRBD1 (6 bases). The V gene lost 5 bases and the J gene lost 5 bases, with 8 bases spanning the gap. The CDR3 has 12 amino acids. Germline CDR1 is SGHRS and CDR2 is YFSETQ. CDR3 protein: CASRQGDNEQFF. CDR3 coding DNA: TGCGCCAGCAGACAGGGCGACAATGAGCAGTTCTTC.

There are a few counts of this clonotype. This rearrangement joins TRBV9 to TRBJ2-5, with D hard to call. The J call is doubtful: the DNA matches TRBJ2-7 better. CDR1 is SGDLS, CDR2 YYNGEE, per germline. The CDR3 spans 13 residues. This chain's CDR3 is CASSVGSTYEQYF. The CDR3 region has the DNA TGTGCCAGCAGCGTAGGGAGCACCTACGAGCAGTACTTC.

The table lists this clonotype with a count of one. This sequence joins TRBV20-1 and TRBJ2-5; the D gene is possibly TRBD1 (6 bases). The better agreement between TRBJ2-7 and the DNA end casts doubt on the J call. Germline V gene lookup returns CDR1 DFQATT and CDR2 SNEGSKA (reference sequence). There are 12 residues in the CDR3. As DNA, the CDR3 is TGCAGTGTGGGGCAGGGGTGGTACGAGCAGTACTTC. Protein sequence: CSVGQGWYEQYF.

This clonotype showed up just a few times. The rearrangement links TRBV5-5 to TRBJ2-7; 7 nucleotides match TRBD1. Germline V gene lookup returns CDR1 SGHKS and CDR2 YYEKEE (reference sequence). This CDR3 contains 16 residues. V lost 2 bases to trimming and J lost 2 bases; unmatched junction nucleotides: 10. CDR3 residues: CASSLLRDSVTYEQYF. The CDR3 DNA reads TGTGCCAGCAGCTTACTTCGGGACAGCGTTACCTACGAGCAGTACTTC.

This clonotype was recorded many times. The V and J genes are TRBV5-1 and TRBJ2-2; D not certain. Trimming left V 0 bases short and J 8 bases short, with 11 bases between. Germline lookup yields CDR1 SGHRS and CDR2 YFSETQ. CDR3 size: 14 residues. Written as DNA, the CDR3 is TGCGCCAGCAGCTTGGTTGGTCCAGCGGGGGAGCTGTTTTTT. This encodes CASSLVGPAGELFF.

CDR3 coding DNA: TGTGCCAGCAGCCAACAAACCGGGACAGGGGGCGGCTTCTCCTACGAGCAGTACTTC. Its translation: CASSQQTGTGGGFSYEQYF. The chain carries TRBV7-9 and TRBJ2-7, with 12 bases aligning to TRBD1. Unmatched junction bases numbered 14, after V lost 5 bases and J lost 0 bases. Germline V gene data show CDR1 as SEHNR and CDR2 as FQNEAQ (reference sequence). The CDR3 runs 19 residues. Full variable domain (missing parts from reference TRBV7-9 and TRBJ2-7): DTGVSQNPRHKITKRGQNVTFRCDPISEHNRLYWYRQTLGQGPEFLTYFQNEAQLEKSRLLSDRFSAERPKGSFSTLEIQRTEQGDSAMYLCASSQQTGTGGGFSYEQYFGPGTRLTVT.

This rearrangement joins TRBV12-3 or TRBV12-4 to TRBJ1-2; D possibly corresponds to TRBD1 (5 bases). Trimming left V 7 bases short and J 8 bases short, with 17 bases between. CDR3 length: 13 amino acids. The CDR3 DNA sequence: TGTGCCAGCACCATCGGGGGAGGTGGGGGCTACACCTTC. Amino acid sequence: CASTIGGGGGYTF.

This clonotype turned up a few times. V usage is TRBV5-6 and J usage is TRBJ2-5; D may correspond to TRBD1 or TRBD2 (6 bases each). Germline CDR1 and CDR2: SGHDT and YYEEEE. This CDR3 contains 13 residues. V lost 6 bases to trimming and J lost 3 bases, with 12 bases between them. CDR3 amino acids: CASMAGGEETQYF. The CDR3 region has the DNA TGTGCCAGCATGGCCGGGGGCGAAGAGACCCAGTACTTC.

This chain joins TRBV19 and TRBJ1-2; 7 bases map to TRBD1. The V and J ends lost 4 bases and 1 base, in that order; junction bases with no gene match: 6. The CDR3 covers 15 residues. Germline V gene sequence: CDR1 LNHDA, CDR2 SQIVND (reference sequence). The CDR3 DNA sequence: TGTGCCAGTAGTAAGGTGGGACAGAGTAACTATGGCTACACCTTC. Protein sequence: CASSKVGQSNYGYTF.

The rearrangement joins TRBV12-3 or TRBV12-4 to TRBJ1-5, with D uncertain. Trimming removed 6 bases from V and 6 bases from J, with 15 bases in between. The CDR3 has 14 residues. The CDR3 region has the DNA TGTGCCAGCAGCCATTATGCTGGCAGTCAGCCCCAGCATTTT. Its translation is CASSHYAGSQPQHF.

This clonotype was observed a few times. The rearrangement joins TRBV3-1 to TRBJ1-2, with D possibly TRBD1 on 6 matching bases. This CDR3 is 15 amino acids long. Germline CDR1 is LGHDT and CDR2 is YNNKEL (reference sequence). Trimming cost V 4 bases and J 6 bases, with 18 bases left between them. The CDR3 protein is CASSLRGSAGNGYTF. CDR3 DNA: TGTGCCAGCAGCCTCAGGGGCAGCGCTGGGAATGGCTACACCTTC.

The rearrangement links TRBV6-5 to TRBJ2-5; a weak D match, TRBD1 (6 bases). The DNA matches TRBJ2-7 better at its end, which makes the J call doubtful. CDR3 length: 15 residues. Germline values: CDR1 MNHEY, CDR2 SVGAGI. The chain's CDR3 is CASSYGIRGSYEQYF. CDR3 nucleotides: TGTGCCAGCAGTTACGGAATCAGGGGTTCCTACGAGCAGTACTTC.

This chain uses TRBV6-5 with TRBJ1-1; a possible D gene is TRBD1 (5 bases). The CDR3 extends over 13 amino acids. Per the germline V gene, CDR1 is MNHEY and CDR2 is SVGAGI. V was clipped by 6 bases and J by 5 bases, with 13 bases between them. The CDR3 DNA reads TGTGCCAGCAGCCTTGACACAGGAACTGAAGCTTTCTTT. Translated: CASSLDTGTEAFF.

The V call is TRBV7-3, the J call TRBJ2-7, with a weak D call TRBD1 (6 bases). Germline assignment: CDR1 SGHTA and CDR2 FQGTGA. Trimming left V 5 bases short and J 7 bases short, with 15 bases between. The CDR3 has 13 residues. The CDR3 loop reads CASSRDNQGEQYF. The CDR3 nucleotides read TGTGCCAGCAGCCGGGACAACCAGGGGGAGCAGTACTTC.

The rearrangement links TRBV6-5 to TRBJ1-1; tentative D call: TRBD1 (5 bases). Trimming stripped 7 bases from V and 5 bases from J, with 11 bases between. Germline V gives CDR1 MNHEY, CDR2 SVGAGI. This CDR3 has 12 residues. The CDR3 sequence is CASTRGGTEAFF. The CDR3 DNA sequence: TGTGCCAGCACCCGGGGGGGGACTGAAGCTTTCTTT.

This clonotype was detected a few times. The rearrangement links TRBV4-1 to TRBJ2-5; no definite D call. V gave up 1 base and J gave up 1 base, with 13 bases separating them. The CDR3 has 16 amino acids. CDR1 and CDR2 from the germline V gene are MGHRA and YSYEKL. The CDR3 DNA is TGCGCCAGCAGCCAAGTACGACGTCGGACCCAAGAGACCCAGTACTTC. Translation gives CASSQVRRRTQETQYF.